The 27 T cell receptor beta chains in this list originate from one sample, sequenced in a study of cytomegalovirus exposure and HLA in healthy donors. A multiplex PCR was run with 60 Vbeta primers and 13 Jbeta primers. Only in-frame clones appear in the TCRdb table, and some are missing; sequencing was by immunoSEQ multiplex PCR. The table shows around 170,000 clones, with about 72% occurring only once. The specimen was PBMCs. The receptors stem from a girl aged 10 to 17 in good health and CMV-seronegative.

This chain links TRBV10-3 with TRBJ2-7; 11 positions match TRBD1. V lost 8 bases, J lost 5 bases, and 5 bases stayed unmatched. CDR3 length: 13 amino acids. Germline loops: CDR1 ENHRY, CDR2 SYGVKD. The CDR3 sequence is CAIAGQGVNEQYF. CDR3 DNA sequence: TGTGCCATCGCGGGACAGGGGGTCAACGAGCAGTACTTC.

This clone was detected once. V and J are TRBV6-1 and TRBJ2-7, with TRBD1 identical over 7 bases. Near its end, the DNA agrees better with TRBJ2-1, so the J call may be wrong. The length of the CDR3 is 11 residues. Germline V gene sequence: CDR1 MNHNS, CDR2 SASEGT. CDR3 protein: CASRQGYEQFF. The CDR3 coding sequence is TGTGCCAGTCGACAGGGTTACGAGCAGTTCTTC.

CDR3 nucleotide sequence: TGTGCCAGCAGTTCCCCGGACACGACTTCACCCCTCCACTTT. This translates into CASSSPDTTSPLHF. The chain employs TRBV6-5 and TRBJ1-6; D might be TRBD1 (5 bases). Germline-derived CDR1 and CDR2 are MNHEY and SVGAGI. This CDR3 comprises 14 residues. Trimming shortened V by 4 bases and J by 9 bases, and 13 bases separated the two germline ends.

This clone was observed a few times. The chain uses TRBV7-8 and TRBJ1-1; D might be TRBD1 (5 bases). The CDR3 sequence is 14 residues long. CDR1 and CDR2 from the germline V gene are SGHVS and FQNEAQ. V lost 5 bases to trimming and J lost 2 bases, with 12 bases between them. CDR3 sequence (DNA): TGTGCCAGCAGCGCCCAGACAGCCAACACTGAAGCTTTCTTT. Translated, it gives CASSAQTANTEAFF.

The rearrangement joins TRBV7-9 to TRBJ2-3; D possibly corresponds to TRBD1 (5 bases). The CDR3 is 16 residues long. V was clipped by 5 bases and J by 6 bases, with 21 bases between them. Germline V gene data show CDR1 as SEHNR and CDR2 as FQNEAQ (reference sequence). The CDR3 nucleotides are TGTGCCAGCAGCCCGAAGGACAATAAGGTCGGGGATACGCAGTATTTT. The encoded protein is CASSPKDNKVGDTQYF.

This sequence joins TRBV7-2 and TRBJ2-2, with 8 nucleotides matching TRBD1. Trimming cost V 6 bases and J 0 bases; bases outside gene matches: 3. Germline CDR1 reads SGHTA; CDR2 reads FQGNSA. The CDR3 is 15 amino acids. CDR3 nucleotide sequence: TGTGCCAGCAGGGGGACAGGAGCGAACACCGGGGAGCTGTTTTTT. Residues: CASRGTGANTGELFF.

The genes are TRBV4-1 and TRBJ2-1; no definite D call. Germline V gene lookup returns CDR1 MGHRA and CDR2 YSYEKL. The V gene lost 0 bases and the J gene lost 0 bases, with 12 bases spanning the gap. The CDR3 has 17 residues. Written as DNA, the CDR3 is TGCGCCAGCAGCCAAGAATTAGGAGAGAGCTCCTACAATGAGCAGTTCTTC. This translates into CASSQELGESSYNEQFF.

In this sample, this clone turned up a few times. V and J are TRBV5-6 and TRBJ1-1; 8 bases agree with TRBD1. V was clipped by 3 bases and J by 4 bases; unmatched bases: 5. Germline V gene lookup returns CDR1 SGHDT and CDR2 YYEEEE. The CDR3 extends over 14 amino acids. In DNA form, the CDR3 reads TGTGCCAGCAGCTCCCTCACAGGGGGCACTGAAGCTTTCTTT. Amino acids: CASSSLTGGTEAFF.

The rearrangement links TRBV13 to TRBJ2-6, with TRBD1 matching over 7 bases. The CDR3 consists of 19 residues. J was trimmed by 3 bases and V by 1 base; bases with no gene match: 12. Germline-derived CDR1 and CDR2 are PRHDT and FYEKMQ (reference sequence). Here the CDR3 reads CASSLVLGRGKGGANVLTF. DNA of the CDR3: TGTGCCAGCAGCTTAGTCCTCGGCAGGGGGAAGGGTGGGGCCAACGTCCTGACTTTC.

This clone was recorded only once. The chain has TRBV5-1 and TRBJ2-5; TRBD2 matches at 9 bases. The CDR3 has 14 residues. The J segment lost 5 bases and the V segment lost 2 bases, leaving 4 bases of the junction unmatched. Germline V gene data show CDR1 as SGHRS and CDR2 as YFSETQ. The CDR3 loop is CASSLSGGHETQYF. The CDR3 DNA sequence: TGCGCCAGCAGCTTAAGCGGGGGGCACGAGACCCAGTACTTC.

This chain joins TRBV19 and TRBJ2-7; 9 positions match TRBD2. The ends lost 7 bases at V and 4 bases at J; junction bases unmatched: 11. Germline V gene sequence: CDR1 LNHDA, CDR2 SQIVND (reference sequence). This CDR3 is built from 15 residues. The CDR3 nucleotides read TGTGCCAGTACCACTACCGGGACTAGCACTTACGAGCAGTACTTC. Protein product: CASTTTGTSTYEQYF. Looking up the rest from reference TRBV19 and TRBJ2-7 gives the full variable domain: DGGITQSPKYLFRKEGQNVTLSCEQNLNHDAMYWYRQDPGQGLRLIYYSQIVNDFQKGDIAEGYSVSREKKESFPLTVTSAQKNPTAFYLCASTTTGTSTYEQYFGPGTRLTVT.

This chain uses TRBV15 with TRBJ2-7; TRBD1 is a possible D gene (6 bases). In germline, CDR1 is LNHNV, CDR2 YYDKDF (reference sequence). Trimming cost V 7 bases and J 0 bases, with 13 bases left between them. The CDR3 is made up of 14 amino acids. Written as DNA, the CDR3 is TGTGCCACCAAGACAGGCGAGAGCTCCTACGAGCAGTACTTC. Amino acid sequence: CATKTGESSYEQYF.

The chain has TRBV5-1 and TRBJ1-5; TRBD1 is a possible D gene (6 bases). The CDR3 has 15 residues. Deletions cut 8 bases from V and 3 bases from J, with 18 bases between. The V gene's germline CDR1 is SGHRS and CDR2 YFSETQ. The chain's CDR3 is CASKQGFGDNQPQHF. CDR3 bases: TGCGCCAGTAAACAGGGTTTTGGGGACAATCAGCCCCAGCATTTT.

The V gene is TRBV9, the J gene TRBJ2-3; 11 nucleotides agree with TRBD2. There are 13 residues in the CDR3. Germline CDR1 reads SGDLS; CDR2 reads YYNGEE. With V trimmed by 0 bases and J by 9 bases, 0 bases remained unmatched. The CDR3 sequence: CASSVGTSGTQYF. In DNA form, the CDR3 reads TGTGCCAGCAGCGTAGGGACTAGCGGGACGCAGTATTTT. Full variable domain (missing parts from reference TRBV9 and TRBJ2-3): DSGVTQTPKHLITATGQRVTLRCSPRSGDLSVYWYQQSLDQGLQFLIQYYNGEERAKGNILERFSAQQFPDLHSELNLSSLELGDSALYFCASSVGTSGTQYFGPGTRLTVL.

This clone appeared a few times. This chain links TRBV5-1 with TRBJ1-2, with D tentatively TRBD1 (6 bases). V was clipped by 0 bases and J by 6 bases, with 9 bases between them. The length of the CDR3 is 13 residues. Germline V lookup: CDR1 SGHRS, CDR2 YFSETQ. The CDR3 region has the DNA TGCGCCAGCAGCTTGGTGGCAGGGGATGGCTACACCTTC. It encodes CASSLVAGDGYTF.

V and J are TRBV19 and TRBJ1-1, with D possibly TRBD1 on 6 matching bases. V lost 7 bases and J 0 bases, leaving 15 bases between the germline ends. CDR1 is LNHDA and CDR2 is SQIVND in the germline V gene (reference sequence). The CDR3 has 15 residues. For the CDR3, the DNA is TGTGCCAGTAAGGACAGCGCTGGCATGAACACTGAAGCTTTCTTT. Translation gives CASKDSAGMNTEAFF.

CDR3 residues: CASSPSGGLNTEAFF. CDR3 nucleotide sequence: TGTGCCAGCAGCCCCTCAGGGGGATTGAACACTGAAGCTTTCTTT. The chain carries TRBV7-3 and TRBJ1-1; 7 bases line up with TRBD1. Per germline, CDR1 SGHTA and CDR2 FQGTGA. Losses at the gene ends were 5 bases for V and 0 bases for J; bases not matched to a gene: 6. This CDR3 spans 15 amino acids.

This clone has a single count. The V call is TRBV19, the J call TRBJ1-5; possibly TRBD1 for D (5 bases). This CDR3 is 14 amino acids long. Germline CDR1 and CDR2: LNHDA and SQIVND (reference sequence). V shed 7 bases and J shed 9 bases, with 19 bases lying between them. The CDR3, as DNA: TGTGCCAGTACCCCTTTGGGGGGGACGTTGCCCCAGCATTTT. Translating gives CASTPLGGTLPQHF.

This sequence joins TRBV2 and TRBJ2-7, with 9 bases identical to TRBD2. The germline gives CDR1 SNHLY, CDR2 FYNNEI. With V trimmed by 2 bases and J by 4 bases, 6 bases remained unmatched. The CDR3 length is 15 residues. The CDR3 nucleotides are TGTGCCAGCAGTGAATGGCGGGGGGGCAGTTACGAGCAGTACTTC. Amino acid sequence: CASSEWRGGSYEQYF. The whole variable domain, remainder taken from reference TRBV2 and TRBJ2-7, is EPEVTQTPSHQVTQMGQEVILRCVPISNHLYFYWYRQILGQKVEFLVSFYNNEISEKSEIFDDQFSVERPDGSNFTLKIRSTKLEDSAMYFCASSEWRGGSYEQYFGPGTRLTVT.

The chain couples TRBV19 to TRBJ1-5, with TRBD1 identical over 9 bases. V lost 6 bases to trimming and J lost 4 bases; unmatched junction nucleotides: 10. From germline, CDR1 is LNHDA and CDR2 SQIVND (reference sequence). CDR3 size: 16 residues. Written as DNA, the CDR3 is TGTGCCAGTAGCACAACCGGGACAGGGCAAAATCAGCCCCAGCATTTT. This gives the protein CASSTTGTGQNQPQHF.

This clone has just a few counts. The genes are TRBV7-3 and TRBJ2-3, with TRBD2 matching 10 bases. The CDR3 spans 16 residues. The germline V gene encodes CDR1 SGHTA and CDR2 FQGTGA. V was pared by 2 bases and J by 5 bases, with 7 bases of the junction left unmatched. The CDR3 sequence is CASSLGSGGALDTQYF. Written as DNA, the CDR3 is TGTGCCAGCAGCTTAGGAAGCGGGGGGGCGTTAGATACGCAGTATTTT.

The chain employs TRBV11-2 and TRBJ1-1; 8 bases line up with TRBD1. This CDR3 spans 13 amino acids. The germline V gene encodes CDR1 SGHAT and CDR2 FQNNGV. Trimming took 6 bases from V and 10 from J; bases not matched to a gene: 10. The CDR3 sequence is CASRDQGAFGAFF. The CDR3 nucleotides are TGTGCCAGCAGGGATCAGGGGGCGTTTGGAGCTTTCTTT.

The chain links TRBV4-2 to TRBJ2-7; 8 positions agree with TRBD2. The CDR3 runs to 15 residues. V trimming: 2 bases; J trimming: 4 bases; junction bases outside the gene matches: 7. The V gene's germline CDR1 is LGHNA and CDR2 YNFKEQ. The CDR3 bases are TGTGCCAGCAGCCAACAGCGGGGGCCGGGATACGAGCAGTACTTC. Translation gives CASSQQRGPGYEQYF.

V usage is TRBV6-1 and J usage is TRBJ2-1, with TRBD2 matching 10 bases. Trimming took 0 bases from V and 0 from J; bases not matched to a gene: 8. Germline-derived CDR1 and CDR2 are MNHNS and SASEGT. There are 19 residues in the CDR3. CDR3 DNA sequence: TGTGCCAGCAGTGAAGCGGCACTAGCGGGGTGGAGCTCCTACAATGAGCAGTTCTTC. Translation: CASSEAALAGWSSYNEQFF.

The chain couples TRBV11-3 to TRBJ1-4; D gene unclear. Germline lookup yields CDR1 SGHNT and CDR2 YENEEA. V shed 5 bases and J shed 13 bases, with 5 bases lying between them. The CDR3 runs 9 residues. The CDR3 sequence: CASSPGLFF. The CDR3 DNA is TGTGCCAGCAGCCCGGGACTGTTTTTT.

The chain carries TRBV25-1 and TRBJ2-7, with D hard to call. CDR1 is MGHDK and CDR2 is SYGVNS in the germline V gene. Trimming cost V 2 bases and J 5 bases, with 4 bases left between them. There are 11 residues in the CDR3. The CDR3 bases are TGTGCCAGCAGTGAACGCGACGAGCAGTACTTC. It is translated as CASSERDEQYF.

The chain has TRBV5-5 and TRBJ2-1, with 11 bases fitting TRBD2. Germline values: CDR1 SGHKS, CDR2 YYEKEE (reference sequence). V shed 4 bases and J 9 bases; nucleotides not matched to a gene: 9. This CDR3 region has 15 residues. CDR3 coding DNA: TGTGCCAGCAGCCTTAGCGGGGGGGCAGGAGGTGAGCAGTTCTTC. It translates to CASSLSGGAGGEQFF.